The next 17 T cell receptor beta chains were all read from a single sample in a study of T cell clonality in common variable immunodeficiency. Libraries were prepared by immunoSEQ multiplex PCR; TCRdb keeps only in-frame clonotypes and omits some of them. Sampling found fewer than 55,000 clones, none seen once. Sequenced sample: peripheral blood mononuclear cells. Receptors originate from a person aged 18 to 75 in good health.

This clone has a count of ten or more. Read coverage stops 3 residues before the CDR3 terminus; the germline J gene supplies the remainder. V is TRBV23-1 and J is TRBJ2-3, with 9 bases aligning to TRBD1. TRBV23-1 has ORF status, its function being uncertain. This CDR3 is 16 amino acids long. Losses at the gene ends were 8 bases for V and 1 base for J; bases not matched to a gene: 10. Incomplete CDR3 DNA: TGCGCCAGCCAGCCAGACGGACAGGGGCGCACAGATACG. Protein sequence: CASQPDGQGRTDT. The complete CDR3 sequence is CASQPDGQGRTDTQYF.

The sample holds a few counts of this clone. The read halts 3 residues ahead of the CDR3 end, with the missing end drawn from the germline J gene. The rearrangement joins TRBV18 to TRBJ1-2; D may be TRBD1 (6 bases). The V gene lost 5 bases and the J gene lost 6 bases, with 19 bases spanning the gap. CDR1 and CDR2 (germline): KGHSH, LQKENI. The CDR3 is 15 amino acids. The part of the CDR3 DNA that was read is TGTGCCAGCTCATCCAGCACGGGGGGCGCGGATGGC. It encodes CASSSSTGGADG. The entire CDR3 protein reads CASSSSTGGADGYTF.

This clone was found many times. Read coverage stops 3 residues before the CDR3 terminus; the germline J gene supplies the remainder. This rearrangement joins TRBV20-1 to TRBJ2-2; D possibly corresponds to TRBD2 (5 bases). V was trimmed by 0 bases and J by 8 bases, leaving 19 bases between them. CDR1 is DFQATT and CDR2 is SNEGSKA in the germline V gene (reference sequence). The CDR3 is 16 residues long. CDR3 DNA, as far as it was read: TGCAGTGCTAGAGATACTCAGGTTACTAGGCGGGGGGAG. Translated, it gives CSARDTQVTRRGE. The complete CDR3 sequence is CSARDTQVTRRGELFF.

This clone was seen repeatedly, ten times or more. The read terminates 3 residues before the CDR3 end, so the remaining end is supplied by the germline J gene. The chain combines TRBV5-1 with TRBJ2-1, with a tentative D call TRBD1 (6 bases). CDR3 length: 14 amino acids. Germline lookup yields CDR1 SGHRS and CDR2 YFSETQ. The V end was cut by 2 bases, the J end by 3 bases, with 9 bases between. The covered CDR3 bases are TGCGCCAGCAGCTTCGGGACACTCTACAATGAG. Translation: CASSFGTLYNE. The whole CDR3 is CASSFGTLYNEQFF.

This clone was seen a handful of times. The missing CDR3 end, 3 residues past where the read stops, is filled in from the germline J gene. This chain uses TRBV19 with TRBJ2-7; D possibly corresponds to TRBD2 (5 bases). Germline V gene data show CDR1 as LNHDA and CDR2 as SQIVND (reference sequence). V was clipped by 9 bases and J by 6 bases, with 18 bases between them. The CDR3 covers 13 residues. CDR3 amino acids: CASGDGLAVEQYF. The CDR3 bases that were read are TGTGCCAGCGGAGACGGACTCGCGGTCGAG. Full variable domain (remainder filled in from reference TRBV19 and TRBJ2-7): DGGITQSPKYLFRKEGQNVTLSCEQNLNHDAMYWYRQDPGQGLRLIYYSQIVNDFQKGDIAEGYSVSREKKESFPLTVTSAQKNPTAFYLCASGDGLAVEQYFGPGTRLTVT.

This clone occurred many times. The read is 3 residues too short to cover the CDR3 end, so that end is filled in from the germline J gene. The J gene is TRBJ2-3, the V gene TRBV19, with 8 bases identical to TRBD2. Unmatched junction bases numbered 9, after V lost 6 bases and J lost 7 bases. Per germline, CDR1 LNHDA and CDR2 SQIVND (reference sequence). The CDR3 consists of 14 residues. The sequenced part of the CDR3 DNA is TGTGCCAGTAGCTATAGCGGGGCGGGCCATACG. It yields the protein CASSYSGAGHT. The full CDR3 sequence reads CASSYSGAGHTQYF.

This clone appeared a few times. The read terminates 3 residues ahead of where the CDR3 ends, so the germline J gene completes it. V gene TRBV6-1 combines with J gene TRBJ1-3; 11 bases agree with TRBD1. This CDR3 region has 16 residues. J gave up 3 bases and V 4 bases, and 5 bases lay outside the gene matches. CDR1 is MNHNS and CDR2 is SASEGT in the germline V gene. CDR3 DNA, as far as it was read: TGTGCCAGCAGTGCCGGGACAGGGGGTGATGGAAACACC. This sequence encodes CASSAGTGGDGNT. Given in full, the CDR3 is CASSAGTGGDGNTIYF.

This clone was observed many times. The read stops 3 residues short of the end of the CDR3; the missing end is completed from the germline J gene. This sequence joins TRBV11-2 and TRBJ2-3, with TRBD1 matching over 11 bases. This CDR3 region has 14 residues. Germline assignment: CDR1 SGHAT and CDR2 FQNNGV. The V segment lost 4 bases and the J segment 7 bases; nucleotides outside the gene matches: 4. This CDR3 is CASSSDRGRYTQYF. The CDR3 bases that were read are TGTGCCAGCAGCTCGGACAGGGGGCGATATACG.

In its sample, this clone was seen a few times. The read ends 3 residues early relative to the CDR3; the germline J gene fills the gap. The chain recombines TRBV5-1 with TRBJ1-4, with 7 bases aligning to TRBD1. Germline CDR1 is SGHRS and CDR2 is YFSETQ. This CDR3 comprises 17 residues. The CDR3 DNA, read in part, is TGCGCCAGCAGCAACGCAGGGGGAAGGAGAGAGAATTCACCA. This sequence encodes CASSNAGGRRENSP. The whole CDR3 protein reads CASSNAGGRRENSPLFF.

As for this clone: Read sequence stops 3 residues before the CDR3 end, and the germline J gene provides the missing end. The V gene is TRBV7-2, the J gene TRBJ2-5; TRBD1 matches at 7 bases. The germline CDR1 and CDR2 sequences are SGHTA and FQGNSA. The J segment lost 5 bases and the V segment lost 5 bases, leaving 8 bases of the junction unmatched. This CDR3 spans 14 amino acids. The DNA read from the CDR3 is TGTGCCAGCAGCAAAGGACAGGTTCGCGAGACC. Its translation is CASSKGQVRET. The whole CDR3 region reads CASSKGQVRETQYF. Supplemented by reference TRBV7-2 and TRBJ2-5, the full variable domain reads GAGVSQSPSNKVTEKGKDVELRCDPISGHTALYWYRQSLGQGLEFLIYFQGNSAPDKSGLPSDRFSAERTGGSVSTLTIQRTQQEDSAVYLCASSKGQVRETQYFGPGTRLLVL.

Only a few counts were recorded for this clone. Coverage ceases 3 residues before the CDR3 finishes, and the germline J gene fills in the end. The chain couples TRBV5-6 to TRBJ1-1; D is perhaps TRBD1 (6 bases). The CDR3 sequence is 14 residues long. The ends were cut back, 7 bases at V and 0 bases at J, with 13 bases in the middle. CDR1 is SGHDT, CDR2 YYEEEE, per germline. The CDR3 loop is CASGGGRVNTEAFF. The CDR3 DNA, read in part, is TGTGCCAGCGGGGGGGGCCGGGTGAACACTGAA.

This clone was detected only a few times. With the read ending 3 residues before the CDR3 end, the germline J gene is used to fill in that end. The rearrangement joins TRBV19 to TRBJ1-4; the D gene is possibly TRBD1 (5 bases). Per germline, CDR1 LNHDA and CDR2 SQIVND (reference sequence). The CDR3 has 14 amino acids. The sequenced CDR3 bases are TGTGCCAGTAGAAGTGGAGTCGGGGGTTCACCA. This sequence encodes CASRSGVGGSP. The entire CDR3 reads CASRSGVGGSPLFF.

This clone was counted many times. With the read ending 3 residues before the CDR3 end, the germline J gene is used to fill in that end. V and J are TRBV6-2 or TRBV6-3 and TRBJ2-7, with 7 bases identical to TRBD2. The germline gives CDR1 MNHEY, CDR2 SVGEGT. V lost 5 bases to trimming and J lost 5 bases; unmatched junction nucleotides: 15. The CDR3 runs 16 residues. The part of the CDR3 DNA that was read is TGTGCCAGCAGTGCCGCGGCGGGAGTGTCAATCCACGAG. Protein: CASSAAAGVSIHE. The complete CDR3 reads CASSAAAGVSIHEQYF.

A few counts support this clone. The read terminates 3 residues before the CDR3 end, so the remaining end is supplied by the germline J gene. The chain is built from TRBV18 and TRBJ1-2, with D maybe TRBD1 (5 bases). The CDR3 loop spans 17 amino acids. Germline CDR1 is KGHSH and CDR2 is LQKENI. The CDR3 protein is CASSPTGTSGYTDTYTF. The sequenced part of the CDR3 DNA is TGTGCCAGCTCACCCACTGGGACTAGCGGTTACACAGATACC.

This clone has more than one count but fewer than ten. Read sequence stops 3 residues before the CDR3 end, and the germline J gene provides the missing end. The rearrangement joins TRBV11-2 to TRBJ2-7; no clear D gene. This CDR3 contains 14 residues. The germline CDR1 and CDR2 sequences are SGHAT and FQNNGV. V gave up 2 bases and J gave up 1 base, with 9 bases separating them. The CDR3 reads CASSLKLESYEQYF. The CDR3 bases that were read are TGTGCCAGCAGCTTAAAGCTAGAGTCCTACGAG.

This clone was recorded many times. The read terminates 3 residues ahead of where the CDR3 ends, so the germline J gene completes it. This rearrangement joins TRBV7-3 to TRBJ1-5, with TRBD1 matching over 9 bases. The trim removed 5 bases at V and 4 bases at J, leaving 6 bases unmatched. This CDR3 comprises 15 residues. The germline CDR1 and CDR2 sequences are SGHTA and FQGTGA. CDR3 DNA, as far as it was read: TGTGCCAGCAGCCTTACCGGGACAGGGAATCAGCCC. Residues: CASSLTGTGNQP. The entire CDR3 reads CASSLTGTGNQPQHF.

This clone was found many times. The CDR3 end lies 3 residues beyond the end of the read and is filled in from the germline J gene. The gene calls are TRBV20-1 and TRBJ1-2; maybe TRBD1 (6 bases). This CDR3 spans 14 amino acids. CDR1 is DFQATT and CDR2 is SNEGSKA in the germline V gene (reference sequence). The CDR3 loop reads CSAGVRGGVWGYTF. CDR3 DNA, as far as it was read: TGCAGTGCTGGGGTCCGGGGGGGCGTGTGGGGC.